The 29 T cell receptor beta chains in this list originate from one sample, sequenced in a study of human T cells and chemical hapten exposure. TCRdb independently ran MiXCR on the RACE reads; one entry per CDR3 protein. The sample records over 75,000 distinct CDR3 sequences, under 9% being singletons. Time point denoted: patch test 1, 2 weeks after DPC sensitization. Stated treatment: therapeutic diphenylcyclopropenone sensitization with weekly scalp DPC. The specimen comprised whole blood, sampled in connection with sensitization to the hapten diphenylcyclopropenone (DPC). These receptors were obtained from a woman in her twenties or thirties with alopecia areata. Some clones in this sample may be carry-over from other donors' samples.

The gene calls are TRBV19 and TRBJ2-3, with D possibly being TRBD1 (6 bases). Germline-derived CDR1 and CDR2 are LNHDA and SQIVND (reference sequence). V lost 5 bases to trimming and J lost 5 bases, with 17 bases between them. This CDR3 is built from 15 residues. CDR3 sequence (DNA): TGTGCCAGTAGTCGCCTATTGCGAGGGGGAGATACGCAGTATTTT. Its protein is CASSRLLRGGDTQYF.

Ten or more counts support this clonotype. The chain recombines TRBV5-1 with TRBJ1-2, with D unresolved. The V and J ends lost 0 bases and 1 base respectively, with 4 bases between them. CDR1 and CDR2 from the germline V gene are SGHRS and YFSETQ. This CDR3 comprises 13 residues. CDR3: CASSLDNNYGYTF. The DNA for the CDR3 is TGCGCCAGCAGCTTGGACAATAACTATGGCTACACCTTC. Full variable domain (rest looked up from reference TRBV5-1 and TRBJ1-2): KAGVTQTPRYLIKTRGQQVTLSCSPISGHRSVSWYQQTPGQGLQFLFEYFSETQRNKGNFPGRFSGRQFSNSRSEMNVSTLELGDSALYLCASSLDNNYGYTFGSGTRLTVV.

This clonotype was recorded many times. The V call is TRBV12-3 or TRBV12-4, the J call TRBJ1-2; TRBD1 aligns across 9 bases. The CDR3 sequence is 13 residues long. Germline trimming cut 5 bases from V and 10 bases from J; bases unmatched to any gene: 8. The CDR3 region is CASSSVGQGFYTF. CDR3 coding DNA: TGTGCCAGCAGTAGTGTGGGACAGGGTTTCTACACCTTC.

The table lists this clonotype with many counts. The junction and the germline gene differ at one end; a read error may be behind it. The CDR3 sequence is CARSGGVYNEQFF. The CDR3 region has the DNA TGTGCCCGGAGCGGGGGGGTATACAATGAGCAGTTCTTC. This chain uses TRBV30 with TRBJ2-1; 10 bases align to TRBD2. Germline lookup yields CDR1 GTSNPN and CDR2 SVGIG (reference sequence). This CDR3 region has 13 residues.

This clonotype showed up many times. CDR3 coding DNA: TGTGCCAGCAGCCTAAGGGCAGGGGTAGGAGTCCCTGGGGCCAACGTCCTGACTTTC. Its translation is CASSLRAGVGVPGANVLTF. The rearrangement joins TRBV7-2 to TRBJ2-6; tentatively, D is TRBD1 (6 bases). The V end was cut by 5 bases, the J end by 2 bases, with 22 bases between. The CDR3 spans 19 residues. Germline CDR1 is SGHTA and CDR2 is FQGNSA.

The chain is built from TRBV7-9 and TRBJ2-7; 10 nucleotides line up with TRBD1. V was pared by 7 bases and J by 3 bases, with 12 bases of the junction left unmatched. CDR1 is SEHNR, CDR2 FQNEAQ, per germline (reference sequence). CDR3 size: 16 residues. The DNA for the CDR3 is TGTGCCAGCACCGATTCCGGGACAGGGGATTTCTACGAGCAGTACTTC. This translates into CASTDSGTGDFYEQYF.

This clonotype appeared many times. The V and J genes are TRBV29-1 and TRBJ2-2; D may match TRBD1 or TRBD2 (6 bases each). The CDR3 loop spans 16 amino acids. Germline lookup yields CDR1 SQVTM and CDR2 ANQGSEA. Deletions cut 7 bases from V and 3 bases from J, with 21 bases between. DNA for the CDR3: TGCAGCGCCAGGGGTAGGCCGCCGGGGGACACCGGGGAGCTGTTTTTT. Its protein product is CSARGRPPGDTGELFF.

This clonotype was recorded many times. The chain couples TRBV5-4 to TRBJ2-1; D perhaps matches TRBD2 (7 bases). The CDR3 has 16 residues. The germline CDR1 and CDR2 sequences are SGHNT and YYREEE (reference sequence). The germline V and J ends were trimmed by 4 bases and 0 bases, with 14 bases remaining between them. The CDR3 sequence: CASSPGGLSSYNEQFF. The DNA of the CDR3 is TGTGCCAGCAGCCCGGGGGGCCTTAGCTCCTACAATGAGCAGTTCTTC.

This clonotype has a count of ten or more. The rearrangement links TRBV12-3 or TRBV12-4 to TRBJ1-1; D is uncertain. CDR3 length: 9 amino acids. V gave up 7 bases and J gave up 8 bases, with 5 bases separating them. CDR3 nucleotide sequence: TGTGCCAGCACGCGAGAAGCTTTCTTT. Its protein is CASTREAFF.

This clonotype was seen ten or more times. The CDR3 nucleotides are TGCAGTGCCAAGTGGGGGCGCACAGATACGCAGTATTTT. It translates to CSAKWGRTDTQYF. The J gene is TRBJ2-3, the V gene TRBV20-1, with D tentatively TRBD1 (6 bases). V dropped 6 bases and J dropped 1 base, with 11 bases sitting between them. This CDR3 has 13 amino acids. CDR1 DFQATT and CDR2 SNEGSKA come from the germline V gene (reference sequence).

This clonotype was observed a handful of times. This chain joins TRBV6-1 and TRBJ2-4; D might be TRBD1 (7 bases). Germline V gene data show CDR1 as MNHNS and CDR2 as SASEGT. The CDR3 extends over 16 amino acids. Deletions cut 1 base from V and 8 bases from J, with 18 bases between. CDR3 bases: TGTGCCAGCAGTGAAGGGGAGGACAGGCGATGGGACATTCAGTACTTC. This encodes CASSEGEDRRWDIQYF.

Ten or more counts support this clonotype. The CDR3 region is CASSQGERGVTDTQYF. CDR3 sequence (DNA): TGTGCCAGCAGCCAAGGCGAGCGGGGGGTCACAGATACGCAGTATTTT. V usage is TRBV4-2 and J usage is TRBJ2-3; 9 positions agree with TRBD2. The CDR3 totals 16 residues. The J segment lost 2 bases and the V segment lost 1 base, leaving 4 bases of the junction unmatched. Germline lookup yields CDR1 LGHNA and CDR2 YNFKEQ.

This clonotype appeared many times. V and J are TRBV18 and TRBJ2-3, with D unresolved. The V gene's germline CDR1 is KGHSH and CDR2 LQKENI. This CDR3 is 14 amino acids long. V was cut by 3 bases and J by 1 base, with 8 bases left in between. The CDR3 loop reads CASSPVGRTDTQYF. In DNA form, the CDR3 reads TGTGCCAGCTCACCGGTAGGGCGCACAGATACGCAGTATTTT.

This sequence joins TRBV20-1 and TRBJ1-6; weak D call: TRBD1 (6 bases). The CDR3 runs 13 residues. The V gene lost 6 bases and the J gene lost 7 bases, with 13 bases spanning the gap. The germline CDR1 and CDR2 sequences are DFQATT and SNEGSKA (reference sequence). CDR3 bases: TGCAGTGCCTGGGGGCAGAACAATTCACCCCTCCACTTT. Residues: CSAWGQNNSPLHF.

Concerning this clonotype itself: This may be a read error, as it is one base from a much larger clone. This chain joins TRBV2 and TRBJ1-6; D might be TRBD1 (5 bases). This CDR3 has 15 amino acids. Germline assignment: CDR1 SNHLY and CDR2 FYNNEI. This CDR3 is CASSGSGTLNSPLNF. In DNA, the CDR3 is TGTGCCAGCAGCGGAAGTGGGACCCTTAATTCACCCCTCAACTTT.

In its sample, this clonotype was seen many times. The chain links TRBV4-2 to TRBJ2-1; 9 bases line up with TRBD1. The CDR3 sequence is 14 residues long. With V trimmed by 3 bases and J by 7 bases, 4 bases remained unmatched. CDR1 LGHNA and CDR2 YNFKEQ come from the germline V gene. The CDR3 loop reads CASSQGQGWNEQFF. The CDR3 nucleotides are TGTGCCAGCAGCCAGGGACAGGGTTGGAATGAGCAGTTCTTC.

At least ten counts were recorded for this clonotype. J is TRBJ2-3 and V is TRBV9; D may be TRBD2 (6 bases). This CDR3 spans 14 amino acids. V was cut by 4 bases and J by 4 bases, with 13 bases left in between. Germline V gene sequence: CDR1 SGDLS, CDR2 YYNGEE. CDR3 DNA: TGTGCCAGCAGCTGGGCGGGGCCGTCAGATACGCAGTATTTT. This sequence encodes CASSWAGPSDTQYF. The full variable domain, completed using reference TRBV9 and TRBJ2-3, is DSGVTQTPKHLITATGQRVTLRCSPRSGDLSVYWYQQSLDQGLQFLIQYYNGEERAKGNILERFSAQQFPDLHSELNLSSLELGDSALYFCASSWAGPSDTQYFGPGTRLTVL.

The chain employs TRBV3-1 and TRBJ1-2; D ambiguous. Trimming shortened V by 1 base and J by 5 bases, and 8 bases separated the two germline ends. This CDR3 region has 13 residues. CDR1 is LGHDT and CDR2 is YNNKEL in the germline V gene (reference sequence). CDR3 protein: CASSQVGEYGYTF. CDR3 nucleotide sequence: TGTGCCAGCAGCCAAGTTGGCGAGTATGGCTACACCTTC.

This clonotype was picked up a small number of times. The chain combines TRBV20-1 with TRBJ1-1; unclear D gene. Trimming took off 2 bases at V and 1 base at J, with 8 bases between the two ends. This CDR3 has 13 residues. Germline V lookup: CDR1 DFQATT, CDR2 SNEGSKA (reference sequence). This chain's CDR3 is CSARRSGNTEAFF. The CDR3 DNA reads as TGCAGTGCTAGAAGGTCAGGGAACACTGAAGCTTTCTTT.

As for this clonotype: One base away lies a much larger clone, so this may be a sequencing read error. The chain has TRBV20-1 and TRBJ2-5; 12 positions agree with TRBD2. This CDR3 spans 14 amino acids. Germline V gene sequence: CDR1 DFQATT, CDR2 SNEGSKA (reference sequence). This CDR3 reads CSAPLAGGQETHYF. The CDR3 DNA sequence: TGCAGTGCGCCACTAGCGGGGGGCCAAGAGACCCATTACTTC.

The chain links TRBV20-1 to TRBJ1-5; perhaps TRBD1 as D (6 bases). This CDR3 is 15 amino acids long. Trimming removed 6 bases from V and 1 base from J, with 16 bases in between. Germline values: CDR1 DFQATT, CDR2 SNEGSKA (reference sequence). The CDR3 DNA reads as TGCAGTGCCTTAACAGGGCGGTTGAGCAATCAGCCCCAGCATTTT. It specifies CSALTGRLSNQPQHF.

V and J are TRBV2 and TRBJ1-4, with D uncertain. Germline V gene lookup returns CDR1 SNHLY and CDR2 FYNNEI. Deletions cut 3 bases from V and 8 bases from J, with 13 bases between. The CDR3 is 14 amino acids. Here the CDR3 DNA reads TGTGCCAGCAGTGACGGGCGGTGGAAGGAAAAACTGTTTTTT. Amino acids: CASSDGRWKEKLFF.

This clonotype occurred many times. This chain links TRBV12-3 or TRBV12-4 with TRBJ2-6; 7 bases fit TRBD1. J lost 0 bases, V lost 5 bases, and 10 bases had no gene match. CDR3 length equals 18 residues. CDR3 region: CASSPLGQYDSGANVLTF. In DNA, the CDR3 is TGTGCCAGCAGTCCTCTGGGACAGTACGACTCTGGGGCCAACGTCCTGACTTTC.

This clonotype came up a few times. This rearrangement joins TRBV18 to TRBJ2-7; 8 bases map to TRBD1. There are 15 residues in the CDR3. J gave up 2 bases and V 2 bases, and 5 bases lay outside the gene matches. Per germline, CDR1 KGHSH and CDR2 LQKENI. This chain's CDR3 is CASSPSRDRPYEQYF. In DNA form, the CDR3 reads TGTGCCAGCTCACCATCCCGGGACAGGCCCTACGAGCAGTACTTC.

In this sample, this clonotype turned up many times. This chain uses TRBV12-3 or TRBV12-4 with TRBJ2-1, with a tentative D call TRBD2 (7 bases). CDR3 length: 16 residues. Trimming stripped 8 bases from V and 2 bases from J, with 19 bases between. The CDR3 is CASSWGRGITYNEQFF. The CDR3 coding sequence is TGTGCCAGCTCCTGGGGGCGGGGGATCACCTACAATGAGCAGTTCTTC.

This clonotype was counted at least ten times. The chain joins TRBV3-1 to TRBJ2-3, with 14 bases fitting TRBD2. Germline V CDR1 and CDR2: LGHDT, YNNKEL (reference sequence). The CDR3 consists of 19 residues. V trimming: 5 bases; J trimming: 3 bases; junction bases outside the gene matches: 13. The CDR3 nucleotides are TGTGCCAGCAGCGAAGGGAGACTAGCGGGGGGGCCGGGGACAGATACGCAGTATTTT. The encoded protein is CASSEGRLAGGPGTDTQYF.

This clonotype was observed a handful of times. CDR3 sequence reads: CAWREGGASTEAFF. CDR3 in DNA: TGTGCCTGGAGAGAAGGGGGCGCCAGCACTGAAGCTTTCTTT. This chain connects TRBV30 to TRBJ1-1; 7 bases are shared with TRBD1. J lost 4 bases, V lost 3 bases, and 8 bases had no gene match. The CDR3 sequence is 14 residues long. Germline V gene lookup returns CDR1 GTSNPN and CDR2 SVGIG (reference sequence).

The sample holds many counts of this clonotype. The chain combines TRBV19 with TRBJ2-4, with D unclear. Trimming took off 7 bases at V and 7 bases at J, with 14 bases between the two ends. The CDR3 is 13 residues long. Germline V gives CDR1 LNHDA, CDR2 SQIVND (reference sequence). The CDR3 is CASTSAVGNIQYF. The DNA for the CDR3 is TGTGCCAGTACGAGCGCGGTAGGGAACATTCAGTACTTC.

This clonotype appeared many times. The chain has TRBV14 and TRBJ2-5; TRBD1 matches at 8 bases. CDR1 is SGHDN and CDR2 is FVKESK in the germline V gene. This CDR3 has 13 amino acids. Trimming took 4 bases from V and 5 from J; bases not matched to a gene: 3. CDR3 sequence (DNA): TGTGCCAGCAGCCCACGACAGGGGGAGACCCAGTACTTC. Its protein is CASSPRQGETQYF.